This T cell receptor beta chain was obtained from a study of glioma-infiltrating T cells after dendritic cell vaccination. Study at large: Dendritic cells derived from monocytes and pulsed with autologous tumor lysate formed the vaccine. Whole-study results and caveats: Complete blood and tumor specimen sets were limited to few patients.

Unmatched junction bases numbered 4, after V lost 1 base and J lost 5 bases. The CDR3 extends over 15 amino acids. CDR1 and CDR2 from the germline V gene are MGHDK and SYGVNS. This table comes from immunoSEQ multiplex PCR, and its TCRdb copy is limited to in-frame clones, with some not included. The sample has 55,000 to 70,000 clones; roughly four fifths are singletons. In the case of this clone: The antigen is not known.

The sample here was blood, taken before dendritic cell vaccination. This sequence originates from a human donor with glioblastoma. V usage is TRBV25-1 and J usage is TRBJ1-5, with 8 bases aligning to TRBD1. CDR3 in amino acids: CASSESDREYQPQHF. In nucleotides, the CDR3 is TGTGCCAGCAGTGAATCGGACAGGGAGTATCAGCCCCAGCATTTT.